A selection of T cell receptor beta chains follows, all from one sample in a study of cytomegalovirus exposure and HLA in healthy donors. Clones were read by immunoSEQ multiplex PCR, and TCRdb kept only the in-frame ones, dropping some. Of under 350,000 clones in the sample, around 85% were seen once. The sequenced sample consisted of PBMCs. The receptors shown here come from a woman under 30 in good health and CMV-seronegative. The CDR3 runs from the conserved cysteine through the conserved F or W. The order of the fields is V gene, clone size, J gene, D gene, CDR3 protein, CDR3 DNA. The D gene is left open where the match is weak. Only some rows state a clone size, as once, few, many or a class for expanded clones.

TRBV6-5	once	TRBJ1-2	TRBD1	CASSPTGPHGYTF	TGTGCCAGCAGTCCGACAGGGCCTCATGGCTACACCTTC
TRBV27	NA	TRBJ2-7	NA	CASNQGHSGSYEQYF	TGTGCCAGCAATCAGGGACATTCGGGGTCCTACGAGCAGTACTTC
TRBV6-1	NA	TRBJ1-2	TRBD1	CASSEGQGLSYGYTF	TGTGCCAGCAGTGAGGGACAGGGACTATCCTATGGCTACACCTTC
TRBV7-2	NA	TRBJ1-1	NA	CASSFSGRGTEAFF	TGTGCCAGCAGCTTTTCAGGGCGGGGGACTGAAGCTTTCTTT
TRBV28	NA	TRBJ2-2	NA	CASSFTTSTGELFF	TGTGCCAGCAGTTTCACTACGAGCACCGGGGAGCTGTTTTTT
TRBV19	NA	TRBJ2-5	TRBD2	CASRVTSAVETQYF	TGTGCCAGTAGAGTGACTAGCGCGGTGGAGACCCAGTACTTC
TRBV29-1	NA	TRBJ1-1	NA	CSPRQETARNTDTEAFF	TGCAGCCCTAGACAAGAGACAGCCAGGAATACTGACACTGAAGCTTTCTTT
TRBV6-1	NA	TRBJ1-1	NA	CASTLNTEAFF	TGTGCCAGCACCTTGAACACTGAAGCTTTCTTT
TRBV28	once	TRBJ2-2	TRBD1	CASSEGTGEVGELFF	TGTGCCAGCAGTGAAGGGACAGGGGAAGTCGGGGAGCTGTTTTTT
TRBV7-8	once	TRBJ2-5	TRBD2	CASSLARLAGNQETQYF	TGTGCCAGCAGCTTAGCGCGTCTAGCGGGGAACCAAGAGACCCAGTACTTC
TRBV18	NA	TRBJ1-5	NA	CASSQEYQPQHF	TGTGCCAGCTCACAGGAGTATCAGCCCCAGCATTTT